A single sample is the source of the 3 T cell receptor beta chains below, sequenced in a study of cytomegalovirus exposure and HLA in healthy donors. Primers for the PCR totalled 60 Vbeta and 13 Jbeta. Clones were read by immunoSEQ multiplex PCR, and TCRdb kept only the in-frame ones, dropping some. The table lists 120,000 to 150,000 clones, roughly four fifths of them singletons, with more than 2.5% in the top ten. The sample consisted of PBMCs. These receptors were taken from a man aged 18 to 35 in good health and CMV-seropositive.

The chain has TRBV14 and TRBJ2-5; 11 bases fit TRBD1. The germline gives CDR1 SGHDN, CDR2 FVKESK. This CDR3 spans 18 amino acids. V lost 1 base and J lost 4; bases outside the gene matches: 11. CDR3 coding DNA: TGTGCCAGCAGCCAAGCCAGATGGACAGGGGGCTATGGAGAGACCCAGTACTTC. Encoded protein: CASSQARWTGGYGETQYF.

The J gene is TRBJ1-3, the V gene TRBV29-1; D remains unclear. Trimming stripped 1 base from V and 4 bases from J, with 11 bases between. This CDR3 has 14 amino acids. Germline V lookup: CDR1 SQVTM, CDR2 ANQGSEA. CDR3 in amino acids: CSVEGAGHGNTIYF. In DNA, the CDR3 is TGCAGCGTTGAAGGGGCAGGCCACGGAAACACCATATATTTT.

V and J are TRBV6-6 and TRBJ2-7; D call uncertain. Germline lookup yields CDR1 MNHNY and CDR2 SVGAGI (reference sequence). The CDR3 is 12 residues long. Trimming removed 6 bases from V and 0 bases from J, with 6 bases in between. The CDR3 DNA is TGTGCCAGCAGCCCTAACTCCTACGAGCAGTACTTC. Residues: CASSPNSYEQYF.